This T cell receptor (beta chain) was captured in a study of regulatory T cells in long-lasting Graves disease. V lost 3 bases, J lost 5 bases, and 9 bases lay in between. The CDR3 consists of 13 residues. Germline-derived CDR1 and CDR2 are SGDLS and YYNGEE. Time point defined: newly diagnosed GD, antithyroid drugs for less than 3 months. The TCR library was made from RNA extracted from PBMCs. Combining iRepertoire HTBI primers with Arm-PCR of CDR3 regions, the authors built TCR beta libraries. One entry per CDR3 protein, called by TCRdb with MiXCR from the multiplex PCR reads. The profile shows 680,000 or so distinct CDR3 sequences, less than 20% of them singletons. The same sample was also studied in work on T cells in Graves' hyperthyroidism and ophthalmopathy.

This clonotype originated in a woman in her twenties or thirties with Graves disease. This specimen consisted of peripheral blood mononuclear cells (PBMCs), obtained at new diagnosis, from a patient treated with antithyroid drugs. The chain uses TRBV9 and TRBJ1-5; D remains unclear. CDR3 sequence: CASSGQPYQPQHF. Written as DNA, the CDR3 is TGTGCCAGCAGCGGCCAACCATATCAGCCCCAGCATTTT.